This entry lists 10 T cell receptor beta chains sequenced from one sample in a study of T cell changes during pregnancy in multiple sclerosis. The assay was immunoSEQ multiplex PCR, and TCRdb's table has in-frame clones only and misses some. The top ten clones hold 0.95% to 1.5% of a sample with about 40,000 clones, around nine tenths of them seen once. The specimen comprised peripheral blood, sampled before pregnancy. These receptors were taken from a female donor with multiple sclerosis, enrolled in a pregnancy study.

The CDR3 DNA sequence: TGTGCCAGCAGTGCACAGGGTCGTGGCAATCAGCCCCAGCATTTT. Its protein product is CASSAQGRGNQPQHF. The gene calls are TRBV6-4 and TRBJ1-5; perhaps TRBD1 as D (6 bases). The CDR3 is 15 residues long. CDR1 and CDR2 (germline): MRHNA, SNTAGT. The V and J ends lost 4 bases and 2 bases respectively, with 12 bases between them.

This clone was recorded once. The gene calls are TRBV12-2 and TRBJ1-1. TRBV12-2 represents a pseudogene. This CDR3 has 16 amino acids. For the CDR3, the DNA is TGTGCAAGTCGGCGCAGGGAGGGTCATTCGGACACTGAAGCTTTCTTT. Its protein product is CASRRREGHSDTEAFF.

This clone was counted once. The genes are TRBV9 and TRBJ2-3; 8 nucleotides match TRBD2. Germline V lookup: CDR1 SGDLS, CDR2 YYNGEE. V was clipped by 3 bases and J by 4 bases; unmatched bases: 7. The CDR3 has 15 amino acids. The CDR3 DNA sequence: TGTGCCAGCAGCGCTGGGACTAGGTATCCAGATACGCAGTATTTT. Translation gives CASSAGTRYPDTQYF.

This rearrangement joins TRBV28 to TRBJ2-1; 13 nucleotides match TRBD2. With V trimmed by 5 bases and J by 14 bases, 9 bases remained unmatched. From germline, CDR1 is MDHEN and CDR2 SYDVKM. The length of the CDR3 is 14 residues. This CDR3 reads CASSQLAGGSREFF. The CDR3 bases are TGTGCCAGCAGTCAACTAGCGGGAGGGTCCCGCGAGTTCTTC. The full variable domain, in which reference TRBV28 and TRBJ2-1 provide the parts outside the CDR3, is DVKVTQSSRYLVKRTGEKVFLECVQDMDHENMFWYRQDPGLGLRLIYFSYDVKMKEKGDIPEGYSVSREKKERFSLILESASTNQTSMYLCASSQLAGGSREFFGPGTRLTVL.

CDR3 amino acids: CASSVRGRNTGELFF. CDR3 coding DNA: TGTGCCAGCAGCGTCCGCGGGCGGAACACCGGGGAGCTGTTTTTT. V gene TRBV9 combines with J gene TRBJ2-2; maybe TRBD2 (5 bases). Per the germline V gene, CDR1 is SGDLS and CDR2 is YYNGEE. This CDR3 has 15 amino acids. The V end was cut by 2 bases, the J end by 1 base, with 9 bases between.

The sample holds one count of this clone. J is TRBJ2-1 and V is TRBV6-4, with 7 nucleotides matching TRBD1. V lost 10 bases, J lost 7 bases, and 22 bases stayed unmatched. CDR1 MRHNA and CDR2 SNTAGT come from the germline V gene. The CDR3 totals 17 residues. For the CDR3, the DNA is TGTGCCACCCGACGACAGGGCCAGATCTATGGTGATAATGAGCAGTTCTTC. Its translation: CATRRQGQIYGDNEQFF.

The gene calls are TRBV6-1 and TRBJ1-5; 10 positions agree with TRBD1. CDR3 length: 15 amino acids. The germline gives CDR1 MNHNS, CDR2 SASEGT. With 6 bases clipped from V and 3 bases from J, the junction kept 5 bases outside the gene matches. CDR3 in DNA: TGTGCCAGCAGAGGGGGGACAGGGGTCAATCAGCCCCAGCATTTT. As protein: CASRGGTGVNQPQHF.

This chain joins TRBV4-1 and TRBJ2-3; a weak D match, TRBD2 (5 bases). The germline V gene has CDR1 MGHRA and CDR2 YSYEKL. CDR3 length: 16 residues. Deletions cut 0 bases from V and 3 bases from J, with 13 bases between. Written as DNA, the CDR3 is TGCGCCAGCAGCCAAGATCGTTCGGACTCTACAGATACGCAGTATTTT. The encoded protein is CASSQDRSDSTDTQYF.

The V gene is TRBV2, the J gene TRBJ2-3; TRBD2 is a possible D gene (6 bases). The CDR3 totals 13 residues. The V gene lost 8 bases and the J gene lost 10 bases, with 19 bases spanning the gap. Germline loops: CDR1 SNHLY, CDR2 FYNNEI. The CDR3 nucleotides read TGTGCCAGCGGACCCGGACTATCATTTGCGCAGTATTTT. This gives the protein CASGPGLSFAQYF.

The V and J genes are TRBV11-2 and TRBJ2-5, with 10 bases matching TRBD2. The germline V gene has CDR1 SGHAT and CDR2 FQNNGV. CDR3 size: 15 residues. V gave up 3 bases and J gave up 4 bases; unmatched junction bases: 5. The CDR3 loop is CASSLLAGASETQYF. The CDR3 nucleotides read TGTGCCAGCAGCTTGCTAGCGGGAGCGTCAGAGACCCAGTACTTC.